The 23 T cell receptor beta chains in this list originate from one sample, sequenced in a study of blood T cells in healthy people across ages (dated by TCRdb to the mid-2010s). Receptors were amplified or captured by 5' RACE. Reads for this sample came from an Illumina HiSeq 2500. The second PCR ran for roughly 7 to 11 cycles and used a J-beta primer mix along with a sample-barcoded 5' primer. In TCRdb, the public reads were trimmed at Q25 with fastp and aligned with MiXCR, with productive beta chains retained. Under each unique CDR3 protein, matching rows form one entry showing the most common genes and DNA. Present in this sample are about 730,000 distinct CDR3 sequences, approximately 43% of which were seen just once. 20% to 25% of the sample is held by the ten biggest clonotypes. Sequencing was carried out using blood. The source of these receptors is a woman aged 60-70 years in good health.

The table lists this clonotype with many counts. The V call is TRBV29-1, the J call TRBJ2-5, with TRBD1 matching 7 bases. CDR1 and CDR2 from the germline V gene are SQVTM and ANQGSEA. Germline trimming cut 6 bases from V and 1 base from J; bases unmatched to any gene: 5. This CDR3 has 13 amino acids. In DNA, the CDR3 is TGCAGCGTCCAGACAGGGAGCCAAGAGACCCAGTACTTC. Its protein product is CSVQTGSQETQYF. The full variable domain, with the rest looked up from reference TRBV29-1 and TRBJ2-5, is SAVISQKPSRDICQRGTSLTIQCQVDSQVTMMFWYRQQPGQSLTLIATANQGSEATYESGFVIDKFPISRPNLTFSTLTVSNMSPEDSSIYLCSVQTGSQETQYFGPGTRLLVL.

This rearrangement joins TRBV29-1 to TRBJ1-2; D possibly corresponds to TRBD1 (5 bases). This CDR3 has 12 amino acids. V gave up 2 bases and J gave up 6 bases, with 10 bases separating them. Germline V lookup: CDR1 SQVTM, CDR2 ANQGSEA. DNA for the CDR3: TGCAGCGTTGAAACAGGACCCAATGGCTACACCTTC. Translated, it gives CSVETGPNGYTF.

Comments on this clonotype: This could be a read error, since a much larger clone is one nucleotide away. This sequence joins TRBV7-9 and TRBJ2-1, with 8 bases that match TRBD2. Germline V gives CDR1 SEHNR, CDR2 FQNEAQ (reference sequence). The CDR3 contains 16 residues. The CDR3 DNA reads TGTGCCAGCAGCTTAGGAGGCGGGAGGTCATACAATGAGCGGTTCTTC. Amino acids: CASSLGGGRSYNERFF.

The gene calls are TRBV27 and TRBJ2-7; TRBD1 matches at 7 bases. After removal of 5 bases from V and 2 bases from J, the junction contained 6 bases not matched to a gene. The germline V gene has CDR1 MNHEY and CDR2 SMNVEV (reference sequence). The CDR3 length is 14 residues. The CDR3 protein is CASSHPGQPYEQYF. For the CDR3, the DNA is TGTGCCAGCAGTCATCCGGGACAGCCCTACGAGCAGTACTTC.

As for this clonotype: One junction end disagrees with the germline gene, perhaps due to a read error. CDR3 region: CVSSDRDGTYNEQFF. CDR3 DNA: TGCGTCAGCAGCGACCGGGACGGAACCTACAATGAGCAGTTCTTC. This chain links TRBV5-1 with TRBJ2-1; D is possibly TRBD1 or TRBD2 (5 bases each). The germline gives CDR1 SGHRS, CDR2 YFSETQ. The CDR3 is 15 residues long. Variable domain in full (rest from reference TRBV5-1 and TRBJ2-1): KAGVTQTPRYLIKTRGQQVTLSCSPISGHRSVSWYQQTPGQGLQFLFEYFSETQRNKGNFPGRFSGRQFSNSRSEMNVSTLELGDSALYLCVSSDRDGTYNEQFFGPGTRLTVL.

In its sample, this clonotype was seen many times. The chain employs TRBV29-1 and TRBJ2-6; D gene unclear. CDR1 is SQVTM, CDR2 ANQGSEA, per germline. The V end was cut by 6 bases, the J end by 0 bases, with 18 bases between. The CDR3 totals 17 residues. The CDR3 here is CSVNFKGLHSGANVLTF. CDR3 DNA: TGCAGCGTAAACTTCAAGGGCCTCCACTCTGGGGCCAACGTCCTGACTTTC.

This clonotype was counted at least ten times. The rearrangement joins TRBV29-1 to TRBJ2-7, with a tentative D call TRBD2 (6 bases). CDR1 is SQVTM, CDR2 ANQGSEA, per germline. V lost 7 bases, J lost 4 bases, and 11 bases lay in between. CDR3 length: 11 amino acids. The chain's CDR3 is CSGGEQYEQYF. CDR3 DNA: TGCAGCGGGGGGGAGCAATACGAGCAGTACTTC.

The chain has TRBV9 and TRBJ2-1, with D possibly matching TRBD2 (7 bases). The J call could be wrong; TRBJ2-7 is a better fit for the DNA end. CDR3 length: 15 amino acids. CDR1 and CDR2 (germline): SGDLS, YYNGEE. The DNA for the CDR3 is TGTGCCAGCAGCGAGGGGGGGCGTACCGTGGATGAGCAGTACTTC. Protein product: CASSEGGRTVDEQYF.

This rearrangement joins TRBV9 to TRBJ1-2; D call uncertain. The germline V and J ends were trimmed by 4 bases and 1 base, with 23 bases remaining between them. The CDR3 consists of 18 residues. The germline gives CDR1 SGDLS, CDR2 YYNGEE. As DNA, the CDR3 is TGTGCCAGCAGCCCCCGTAGCTATAGCCGCTTTATTAACTATGGCTACACCTTC. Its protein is CASSPRSYSRFINYGYTF.

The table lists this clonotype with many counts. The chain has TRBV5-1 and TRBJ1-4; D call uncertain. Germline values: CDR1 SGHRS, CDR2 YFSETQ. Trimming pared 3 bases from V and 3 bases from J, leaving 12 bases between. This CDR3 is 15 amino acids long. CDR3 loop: CASSSRPGANEKLFF. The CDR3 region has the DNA TGCGCCAGCAGCTCCAGACCGGGTGCTAATGAAAAACTGTTTTTT.

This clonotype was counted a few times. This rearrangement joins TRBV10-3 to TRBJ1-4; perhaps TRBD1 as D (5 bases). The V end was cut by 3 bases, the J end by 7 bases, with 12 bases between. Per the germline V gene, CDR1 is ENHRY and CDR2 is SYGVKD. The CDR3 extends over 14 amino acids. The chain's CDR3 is CAISDGGFGEKLFF. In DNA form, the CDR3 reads TGTGCCATCAGTGATGGGGGGTTTGGTGAAAAACTGTTTTTT.

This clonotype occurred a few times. The CDR3 DNA reads as TGTGCCAGCAGCTTTAAGGGGGCAGCGGGGTTAGAGCAGTACTTC. Residues: CASSFKGAAGLEQYF. The rearrangement joins TRBV11-2 to TRBJ2-7, with D perhaps matching TRBD1 or TRBD2 (7 bases each). The CDR3 consists of 15 residues. V gave up 3 bases and J gave up 7 bases, with 19 bases separating them. Germline V gene lookup returns CDR1 SGHAT and CDR2 FQNNGV. Drawing the rest from reference TRBV11-2 and TRBJ2-7, the complete variable domain is EAGVAQSPRYKIIEKRQSVAFWCNPISGHATLYWYQQILGQGPKLLIQFQNNGVVDDSQLPKDRFSAERLKGVDSTLKIQPAKLEDSAVYLCASSFKGAAGLEQYFGPGTRLTVT.

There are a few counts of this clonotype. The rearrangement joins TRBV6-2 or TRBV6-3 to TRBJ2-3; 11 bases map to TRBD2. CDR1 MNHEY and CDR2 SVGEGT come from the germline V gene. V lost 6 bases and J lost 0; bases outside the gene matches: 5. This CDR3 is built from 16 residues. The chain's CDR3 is CASRTRLAGSTDTQYF. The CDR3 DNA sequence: TGTGCCAGCAGGACGAGACTAGCGGGGAGCACAGATACGCAGTATTTT.

CDR3 sequence: CAWSIRVRNEQFF. The CDR3 DNA reads as TGTGCCTGGAGTATCCGGGTTCGGAATGAGCAGTTCTTC. V and J are TRBV30 and TRBJ2-1; D gene ambiguous. The CDR3 totals 13 residues. Germline lookup yields CDR1 GTSNPN and CDR2 SVGIG (reference sequence). With 2 bases removed from V and 7 bases from J, the gap between germline ends came to 12 bases.

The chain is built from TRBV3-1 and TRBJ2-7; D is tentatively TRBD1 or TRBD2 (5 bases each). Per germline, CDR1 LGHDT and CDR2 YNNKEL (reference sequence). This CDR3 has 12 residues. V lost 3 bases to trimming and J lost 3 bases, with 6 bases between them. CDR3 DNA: TGTGCCAGCAGCCAGAGGGGCTACGAGCAGTACTTC. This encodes CASSQRGYEQYF.

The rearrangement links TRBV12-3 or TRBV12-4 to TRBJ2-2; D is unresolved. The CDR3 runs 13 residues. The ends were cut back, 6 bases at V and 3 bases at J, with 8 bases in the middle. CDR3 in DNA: TGTGCCAGCAGCAAATCCTACACCGGGGAGCTGTTTTTT. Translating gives CASSKSYTGELFF.

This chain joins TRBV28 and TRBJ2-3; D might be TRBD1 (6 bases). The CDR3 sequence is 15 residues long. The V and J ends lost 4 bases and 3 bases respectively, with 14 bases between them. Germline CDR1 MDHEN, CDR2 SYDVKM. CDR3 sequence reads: CASSSRQDATDTQYF. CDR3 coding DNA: TGTGCCAGCAGTTCCCGACAGGATGCAACAGATACGCAGTATTTT.

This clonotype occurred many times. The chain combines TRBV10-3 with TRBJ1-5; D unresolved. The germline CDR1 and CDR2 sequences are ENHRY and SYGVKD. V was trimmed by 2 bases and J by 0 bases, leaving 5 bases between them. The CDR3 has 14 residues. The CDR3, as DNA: TGTGCCATCAGTGAGCGGGATAGCAATCAGCCCCAGCATTTT. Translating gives CAISERDSNQPQHF.

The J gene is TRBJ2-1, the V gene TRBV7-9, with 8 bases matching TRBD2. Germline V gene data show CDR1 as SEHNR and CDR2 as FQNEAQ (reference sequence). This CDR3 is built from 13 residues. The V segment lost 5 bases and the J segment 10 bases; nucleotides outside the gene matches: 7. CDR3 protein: CASSLIAGHEQFF. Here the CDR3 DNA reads TGTGCCAGCAGCCTCATAGCGGGACACGAGCAGTTCTTC.

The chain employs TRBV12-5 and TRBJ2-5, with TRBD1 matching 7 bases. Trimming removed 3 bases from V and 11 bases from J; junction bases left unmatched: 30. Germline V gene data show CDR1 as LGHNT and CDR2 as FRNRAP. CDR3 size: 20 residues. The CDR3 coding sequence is TGTGCTAGTGGTTTCCCCGAGACAGGGACGGTCCTAGGCTCCTACAATGAGCAGTACTTC. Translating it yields CASGFPETGTVLGSYNEQYF.

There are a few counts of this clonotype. The CDR3 nucleotides read TGCGCCAGCAGCCAAGTTAATGGACCCCACAATGAGCAGTACTTC. This codes for CASSQVNGPHNEQYF. The rearrangement joins TRBV4-3 to TRBJ2-5; no firm D call. From germline, CDR1 is LGHNA and CDR2 YSLEER. The CDR3 covers 15 residues. Trimming took 1 base from V and 11 from J, leaving 20 bases between them.

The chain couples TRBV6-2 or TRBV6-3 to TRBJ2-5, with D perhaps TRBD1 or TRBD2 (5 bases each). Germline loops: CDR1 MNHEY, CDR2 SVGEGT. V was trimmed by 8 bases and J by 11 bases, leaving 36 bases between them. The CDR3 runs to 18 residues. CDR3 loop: CASQNLWGIKGRGDEQYF. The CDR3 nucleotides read TGTGCCAGCCAAAACCTGTGGGGGATTAAGGGAAGGGGCGATGAGCAGTACTTC.

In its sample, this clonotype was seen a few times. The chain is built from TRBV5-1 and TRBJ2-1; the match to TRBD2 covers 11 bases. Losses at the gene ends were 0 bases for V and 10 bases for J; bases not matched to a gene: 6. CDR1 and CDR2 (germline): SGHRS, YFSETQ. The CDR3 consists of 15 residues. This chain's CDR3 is CASSLEWIAGGEQFF. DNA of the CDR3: TGCGCCAGCAGCTTGGAATGGATAGCGGGAGGGGAGCAGTTCTTC.